This T cell receptor beta chain emerged from a study of PD-L1 blockade in urothelial cancer. Overall study: The median T cell count in blood samples was about 140,000.

TCRdb's table, derived via immunoSEQ multiplex PCR, lists solely in-frame clones and lacks some. The data hold tens of thousands of clones, with over 75% observed a single time. This clone was seen once. Its antigen is not known. Time point indicated: pretreatment peripheral blood. Diagnoses among patients were locally advanced or metastatic urothelial carcinoma. Peripheral blood mononuclear cells were collected from every patient before and during treatment, yielding between 1 and 8 samples per patient. Study outcomes and limitations: Patients with below-median pretreatment blood clonality survived longer.

The TCR was taken from a man in his fifties or sixties with urothelial cancer. Specimen: PBMCs, collected around atezolizumab (anti-PD-L1) treatment.

The CDR3 DNA reads as TGTGCCAGCATTACGGTCTACGAGCAGTACTTC. It yields the protein CASITVYEQYF. The chain couples TRBV2 to TRBJ2-7, with D hard to call. Germline-derived CDR1 and CDR2 are SNHLY and FYNNEI. Trimming took 7 bases from V and 3 from J, leaving 7 bases between them. The CDR3 covers 11 residues. The full variable domain, rest sourced from reference TRBV2 and TRBJ2-7, is EPEVTQTPSHQVTQMGQEVILRCVPISNHLYFYWYRQILGQKVEFLVSFYNNEISEKSEIFDDQFSVERPDGSNFTLKIRSTKLEDSAMYFCASITVYEQYFGPGTRLTVT.